This is a list of T cell receptor beta chains from one sample in a study of T cell responses to AZD1222 COVID-19 vaccine. The assay was immunoSEQ multiplex PCR, and TCRdb's table has in-frame clones only and misses some. The sample contains some 190,000 clones, around 90% of which appear only once. Sequencing used peripheral blood, obtained 28 days after the second AZD1222 dose. All receptors derive from an adult who received the AZD1222 COVID-19 vaccine. Each CDR3 is given with its conserved first and last residue. The D gene is left open where the match is weak. Expanded clones get a size class; other rows say once, few or many, or leave the size out.

size	V	D	J	DNA	CDR3
NA	TRBV6-2/TRBV6-3	TRBD2	TRBJ2-3	TGTGCCAGCAGTAACGTAGCGGGGAGCACAGATACGCAGTATTTT	CASSNVAGSTDTQYF
NA	TRBV16	TRBD1	TRBJ1-1	TGTGCCAGCAGCCGGCAGGACAGGGGGCTGAGAACTGAAGCTTTCTTT	CASSRQDRGLRTEAFF
NA	TRBV19	NA	TRBJ1-5	TGTGCCAGTAGTAGGACCCGGACAGATCCGGCCTTCGGGCAGCCCCAGCATTTT	CASSRTRTDPAFGQPQHF
NA	TRBV5-1	NA	TRBJ2-2	TGCGCCAGCAGCTTGGCTGGGTCCCACGGAGGGGAGCTGTTTTTT	CASSLAGSHGGELFF
NA	TRBV19	NA	TRBJ1-2	TGTGCCAGTAGTATTCGACAGGCGTCCTTCTATGGCTACACCTTC	CASSIRQASFYGYTF
NA	TRBV9	NA	TRBJ1-1	TGTGCCAGCAGCGGAAAGTCAGGGTTGAACACTGAAGCTTTCTTT	CASSGKSGLNTEAFF
NA	TRBV28	TRBD1	TRBJ2-6	TGTGCCAGCCATTCCACAGGGGCTGGGGCCAACGTCCTGACTTTC	CASHSTGAGANVLTF
NA	TRBV18	NA	TRBJ1-2	TGTGCCAGCTCGACAAGACAGATAGCTAACTATGGCTACACCTTC	CASSTRQIANYGYTF
NA	TRBV7-9	NA	TRBJ2-7	TGTGCCAGCAGCTTACCCCCCGACGAGCAGTACTTC	CASSLPPDEQYF
NA	TRBV19	TRBD1	TRBJ1-5	TGTGCCAGTAGCGACAGGGCCTTCAATCAGCCCCAGCATTTT	CASSDRAFNQPQHF
NA	TRBV11-2	NA	TRBJ1-6	TGTGCCAGCAGCTTAGAGCCAGGCAATAATTCACCCCTCCACTTT	CASSLEPGNNSPLHF
NA	TRBV9	TRBD1	TRBJ1-4	TGTGCCAGCAGCGTGACAGGGTCCACTAATGAAAAACTGTTTTTT	CASSVTGSTNEKLFF
NA	TRBV13	NA	TRBJ2-1	TGTGCCAGCAGCTCCAGGGTCTATGAGCAGTTCTTC	CASSSRVYEQFF
NA	TRBV5-1	TRBD1	TRBJ2-3	TGCGCCAGCAGCCGAAATCCGGGACAGGACAGCACAGATACGCAGTATTTT	CASSRNPGQDSTDTQYF
NA	TRBV28	TRBD1	TRBJ1-2	TGTGCCAGCAGTTTAGGACAGGGGCTCAACTATGGCTACACCTTC	CASSLGQGLNYGYTF
few	TRBV5-1	NA	TRBJ2-4	TGCGCCAGCAGCTTGGGGGGGAACGGCGAAAACATTCAGTACTTC	CASSLGGNGENIQYF
NA	TRBV6-5	TRBD1	TRBJ1-2	TGTGCCAGCAGGAGGACAGGGTACTATGGCTACACCTTC	CASRRTGYYGYTF
NA	TRBV18	NA	TRBJ1-2	TGTGCCAGCTCCCCGGGCGACCGACTGAATGGCTACACCTTC	CASSPGDRLNGYTF
NA	TRBV5-1	NA	TRBJ1-3	TGCGCCAGCAGCCCCGACGGGGCATCTGGAAACACCATATATTTT	CASSPDGASGNTIYF
NA	TRBV5-4	NA	TRBJ1-3	TGTGCCAGCAGCCCCTCTATCCTGAGCTCTGGAAACACCATATATTTT	CASSPSILSSGNTIYF
NA	TRBV7-2	NA	TRBJ1-2	TGTGCCAGCAGTAGAGAACAGGGTTACGGCTACACCTTC	CASSREQGYGYTF
NA	TRBV6-2/TRBV6-3	TRBD1	TRBJ1-2	TGTGCCAGCAGTCTCCGACAGGGGGCGTATGGCTACACCTTC	CASSLRQGAYGYTF
NA	TRBV6-5	TRBD1	TRBJ2-7	TGTGCCAGCAGGTACAGGGGGCTCTCCTACGAGCAGTACTTC	CASRYRGLSYEQYF
NA	TRBV7-9	NA	TRBJ1-4	TGTGCCAGCAGCTACCACGGGGAAAAACTGTTTTTT	CASSYHGEKLFF
few	TRBV7-2	TRBD1	TRBJ1-1	TGTGCCAGCAGCATCCGACAGGGGAACACTGAAGCTTTCTTT	CASSIRQGNTEAFF
NA	TRBV27	NA	TRBJ1-2	TGTGCCAGCAGTTTTTCGGCTAACTATGGCTACACCTTC	CASSFSANYGYTF
NA	TRBV4-2	TRBD2	TRBJ2-3	TGTGCCAGCAGCCCCCTCGGACTAGCGGGGGGGCCAACAGATACGCAGTATTTT	CASSPLGLAGGPTDTQYF
once	TRBV7-9	NA	TRBJ1-3	TGTGCCAGCCGAACGGGGCAGACAGGAAACACCATATATTTT	CASRTGQTGNTIYF
NA	TRBV27	TRBD1	TRBJ2-7	TGTGCCAGCAGTTTGAAGGCGGGACAGGGGTACGAGCAGTACTTC	CASSLKAGQGYEQYF
NA	TRBV7-2	TRBD2	TRBJ2-2	TGTGCCAGCAGCTCAAGAGCGGGAGGGGTCACCGGGGAGCTGTTTTTT	CASSSRAGGVTGELFF